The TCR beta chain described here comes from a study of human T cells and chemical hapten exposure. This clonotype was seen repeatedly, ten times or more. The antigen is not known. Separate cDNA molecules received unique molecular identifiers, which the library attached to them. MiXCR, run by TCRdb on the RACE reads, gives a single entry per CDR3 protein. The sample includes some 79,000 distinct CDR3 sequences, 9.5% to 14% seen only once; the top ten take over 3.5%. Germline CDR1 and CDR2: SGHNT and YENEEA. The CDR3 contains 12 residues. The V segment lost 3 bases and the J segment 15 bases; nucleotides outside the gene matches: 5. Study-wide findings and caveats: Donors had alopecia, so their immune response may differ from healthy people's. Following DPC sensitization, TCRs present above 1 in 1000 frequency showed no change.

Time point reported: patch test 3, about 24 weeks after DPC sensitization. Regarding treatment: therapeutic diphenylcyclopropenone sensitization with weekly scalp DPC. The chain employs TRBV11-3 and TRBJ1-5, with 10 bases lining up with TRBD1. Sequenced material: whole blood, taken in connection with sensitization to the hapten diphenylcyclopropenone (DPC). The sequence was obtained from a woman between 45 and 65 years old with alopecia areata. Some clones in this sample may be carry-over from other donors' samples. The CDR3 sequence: CASSFGQGDLHF. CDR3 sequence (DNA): TGTGCCAGCAGCTTTGGACAGGGGGATCTGCATTTT.